This section outlines one TCR beta chain sequence together with its context. Its antigen is undetermined. The sample comes from a study of cytomegalovirus exposure and HLA in healthy donors. Study-wide background: From 190 million or so T cells, an earlier analysis saw roughly 110 million unique TCR beta sequences. Points from the study as a whole: Earlier analysis found most TCR beta V segments productive about 87% or about 30% of the time. In a later analysis, at a false discovery rate of 0.05, 16,951 TCR beta sequences were associated with HLA alleles. Whilst most TCR sequences proved rare, a subset of public TCRs occurred across many donors.

Researchers ran the PCR with 60 Vbeta and 13 Jbeta primers. TCRdb's copy holds only in-frame clones and misses some; the assay was immunoSEQ multiplex PCR. The sample shows over 95,000 clones, around 77% of them seen only once. This sequence was found in a female donor in good health and CMV-seronegative. Sequencing was done on a sample of PBMCs.

CDR3: CASSEESGRTEAFF. The CDR3 bases are TGTGCCAGCAGTGAAGAGTCAGGGCGCACTGAAGCTTTCTTT. The chain employs TRBV2 and TRBJ1-1; possible D gene TRBD1, 5 bases. The CDR3 extends over 14 amino acids. Trimming shortened V by 1 base and J by 4 bases, and 10 bases separated the two germline ends. Germline V gene sequence: CDR1 SNHLY, CDR2 FYNNEI.